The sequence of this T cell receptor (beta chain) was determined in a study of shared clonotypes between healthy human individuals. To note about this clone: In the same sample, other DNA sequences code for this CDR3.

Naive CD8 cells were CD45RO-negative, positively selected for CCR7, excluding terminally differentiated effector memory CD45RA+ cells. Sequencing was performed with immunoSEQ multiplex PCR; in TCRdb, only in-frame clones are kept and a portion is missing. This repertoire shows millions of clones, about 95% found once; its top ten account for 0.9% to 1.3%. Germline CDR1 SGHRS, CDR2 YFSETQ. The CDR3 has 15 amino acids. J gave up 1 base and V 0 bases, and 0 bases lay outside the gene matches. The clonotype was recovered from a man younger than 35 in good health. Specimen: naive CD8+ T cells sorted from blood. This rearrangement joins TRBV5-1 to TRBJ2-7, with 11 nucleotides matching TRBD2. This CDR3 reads CASSLGLAGSYEQYF. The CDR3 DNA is TGCGCCAGCAGCTTGGGACTAGCGGGATCCTACGAGCAGTACTTC.